The TCR beta chain described here comes from a study of graft-versus-host responses after intestinal transplantation. Profiling relied on immunoSEQ multiplex PCR, and the TCRdb table lists in-frame clones only, not all of them. The data hold roughly 120,000 clones, with 93% observed a single time. Comments on this clone: Its antigen is not identified.

Looked up from germline, CDR1 is SGHDT and CDR2 is YYEEEE. The CDR3 is 11 amino acids. V lost 3 bases to trimming and J lost 5 bases, with 6 bases between them. The rearrangement joins TRBV5-6 to TRBJ2-7, with unresolved D. The material sequenced was unstimulated CD8+ T cells sorted from spleen or lymph node cells, taken before intestinal transplant. The receptor comes from a human donor who received an intestinal transplant. The CDR3 DNA sequence: TGTGCCAGCAGCTGGGGTGACGAGCAGTACTTC. This translates into CASSWGDEQYF.